The source of this TCR beta chain is a study of cytomegalovirus exposure and HLA in healthy donors. V lost 5 bases to trimming and J lost 6 bases; unmatched junction nucleotides: 7. Germline V gives CDR1 SEHNR, CDR2 FQNEAQ (reference sequence). This CDR3 comprises 14 residues. Points from the study as a whole: Presence/absence analyses rested on an assumption that sequencing depth was roughly uniform across donors. Sequencing had likely introduced a cluster of highly shared sequence variants as an artifact. Researchers reported from a later analysis that most CMV-associated TCR beta chains appeared HLA-restricted.

It was with 60 Vbeta and 13 Jbeta primers that the PCR ran. Here immunoSEQ multiplex PCR was the method, and the copy in TCRdb shows in-frame clones only, minus some. The sample records roughly 140,000 clones, about 84% being singletons. Concerning this clone itself: Its cognate antigen is unknown.

Donors had nominal health at sampling but likely had unrecorded immune exposures. The chain uses TRBV7-9 and TRBJ1-3; 7 nucleotides match TRBD1. This sequence was found in a woman younger than 35 in good health and CMV-seropositive. Sequencing was performed on PBMCs. CDR3 in DNA: TGTGCCAGCAGCCTTGGGACAGCCCAAAACACCATATATTTT. Translating it yields CASSLGTAQNTIYF.